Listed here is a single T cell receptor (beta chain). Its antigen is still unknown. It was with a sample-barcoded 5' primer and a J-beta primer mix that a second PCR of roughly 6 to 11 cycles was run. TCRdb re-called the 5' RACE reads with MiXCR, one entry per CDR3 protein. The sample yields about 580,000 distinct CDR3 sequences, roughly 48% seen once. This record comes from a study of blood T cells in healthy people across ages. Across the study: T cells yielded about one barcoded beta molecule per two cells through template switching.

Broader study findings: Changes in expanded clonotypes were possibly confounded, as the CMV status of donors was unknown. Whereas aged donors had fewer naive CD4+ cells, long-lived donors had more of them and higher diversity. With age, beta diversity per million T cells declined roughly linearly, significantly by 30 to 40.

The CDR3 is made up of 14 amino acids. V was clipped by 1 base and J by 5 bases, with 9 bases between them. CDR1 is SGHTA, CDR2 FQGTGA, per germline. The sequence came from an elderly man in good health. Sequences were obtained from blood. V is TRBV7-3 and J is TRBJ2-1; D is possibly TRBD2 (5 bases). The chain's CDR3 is CASSLRGADNEQFF. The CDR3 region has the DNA TGTGCCAGCAGCTTAAGGGGAGCGGACAATGAGCAGTTCTTC.